This T cell receptor (beta chain) stems from a study of T cell changes during pregnancy in multiple sclerosis. The CDR3 extends over 18 amino acids. Method: immunoSEQ multiplex PCR; TCRdb's copy keeps in-frame clones and lacks some. The repertoire holds around 80,000 clones, around 92% seen once, with about 2.8% in the top ten. The J gene is TRBJ2-1, the V gene TRBV21-1; TRBD2, the D gene given by the table, was not confirmed from the DNA. TRBV21-1 is an annotated pseudogene. The TCR sequence derives from a female donor with multiple sclerosis, enrolled in a pregnancy study. The starting material was peripheral blood, obtained before pregnancy. The CDR3 nucleotides read TGTGCCAGCAGCAAAGAGGGCACTAGCGGGAGGTATAACAATGAGCAGTTCTTC. It yields the protein CASSKEGTSGRYNNEQFF.